The clone carrying this T cell receptor (beta chain) was counted at least ten times. Antigen unknown. These data belong to a study of Graves' ophthalmopathy and Graves' hyperthyroidism. Study background: At initial diagnosis, peripheral blood was obtained, and this preceded any treatment. Findings of the study overall: Most expanded clonotypes in thyroid above 0.001 frequency also showed up in blood.

Transcripts of RNA were the source for amplifying TCR beta CDR3 regions. RT-PCR with HTBI primers came first, then second-round multiplex PCR. MiXCR, run by TCRdb on the multiplex PCR reads, gives a single entry per CDR3 protein. The repertoire holds approximately 700,000 distinct CDR3 sequences, with around 40% as singletons. The source material was peripheral blood. The origin of this receptor is an adult man with Graves' ophthalmopathy.

CDR3 sequence: CASSSGTVRSGANVLTF. As DNA, the CDR3 is TGTGCCAGCAGCTCGGGGACAGTCCGATCTGGGGCCAACGTCCTGACTTTC. The chain combines TRBV7-6 with TRBJ2-6; 7 positions agree with TRBD1. Germline V gives CDR1 SGHVS, CDR2 FNYEAQ. This CDR3 is built from 17 residues. With V trimmed by 4 bases and J by 1 base, 7 bases remained unmatched.